This T cell receptor beta chain was observed in a study of T cell responses to AZD1222 COVID-19 vaccine. Whole-study findings and limits: At 160-218 and 743-854, vaccine-associated CD4 TCRs were dominant, and they spanned spike. Regions left unmutated in variants are reportedly the target of nearly half of spike-specific TCRs.

Remarks on this clone: The antigen is undetermined.

Sequencing was performed with immunoSEQ multiplex PCR; in TCRdb, only in-frame clones are kept and a portion is missing. In the table there are approximately 110,000 clones, 92% of which are singletons. This CDR3 has 12 residues. Germline lookup yields CDR1 SGHDT and CDR2 YYEEEE. Trimming removed 4 bases at V and 4 bases at J, with 6 bases between. The V and J genes are TRBV5-6 and TRBJ2-1, with D possibly TRBD2 on 5 matching bases. The specimen was peripheral blood, collected 28 days after the second AZD1222 dose. This receptor was taken from an adult who received the AZD1222 COVID-19 vaccine. The CDR3 here is CASSRRYNEQFF. The CDR3 DNA is TGTGCCAGCAGCCGGAGGTACAATGAGCAGTTCTTC.